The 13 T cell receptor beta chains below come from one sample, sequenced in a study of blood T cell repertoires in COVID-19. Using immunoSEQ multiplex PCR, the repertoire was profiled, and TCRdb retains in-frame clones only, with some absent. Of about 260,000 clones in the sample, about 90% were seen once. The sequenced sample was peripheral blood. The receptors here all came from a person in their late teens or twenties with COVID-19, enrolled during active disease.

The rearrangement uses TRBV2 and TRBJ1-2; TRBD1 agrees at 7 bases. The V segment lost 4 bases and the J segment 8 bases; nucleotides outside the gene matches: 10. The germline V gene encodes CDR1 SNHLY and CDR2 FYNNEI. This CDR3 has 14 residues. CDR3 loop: CASSGWDRLWGYTF. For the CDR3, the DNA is TGTGCCAGCAGTGGGTGGGACAGATTGTGGGGCTACACCTTC.

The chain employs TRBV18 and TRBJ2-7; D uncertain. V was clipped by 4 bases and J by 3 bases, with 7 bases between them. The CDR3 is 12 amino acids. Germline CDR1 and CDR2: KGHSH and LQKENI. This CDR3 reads CASSRLGYEQYF. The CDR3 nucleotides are TGTGCCAGCTCACGACTCGGCTACGAGCAGTACTTC. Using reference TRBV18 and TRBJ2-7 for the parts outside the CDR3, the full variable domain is NAGVMQNPRHLVRRRGQEARLRCSPMKGHSHVYWYRQLPEEGLKFMVYLQKENIIDESGMPKERFSAEFPKEGPSILRIQQVVRGDSAAYFCASSRLGYEQYFGPGTRLTVT.

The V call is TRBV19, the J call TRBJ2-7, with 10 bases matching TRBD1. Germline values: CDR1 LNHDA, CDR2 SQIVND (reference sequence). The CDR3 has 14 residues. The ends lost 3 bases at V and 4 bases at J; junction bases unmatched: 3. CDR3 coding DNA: TGTGCCAGTAGTATGGGGGACAGGGGTTACGAGCAGTACTTC. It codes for CASSMGDRGYEQYF.

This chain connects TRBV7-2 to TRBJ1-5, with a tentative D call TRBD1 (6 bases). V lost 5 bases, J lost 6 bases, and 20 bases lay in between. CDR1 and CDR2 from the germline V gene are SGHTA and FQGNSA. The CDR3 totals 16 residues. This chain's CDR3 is CASSPNPRGAFQPQHF. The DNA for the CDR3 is TGTGCCAGCAGCCCCAACCCCCGGGGGGCATTTCAGCCCCAGCATTTT.

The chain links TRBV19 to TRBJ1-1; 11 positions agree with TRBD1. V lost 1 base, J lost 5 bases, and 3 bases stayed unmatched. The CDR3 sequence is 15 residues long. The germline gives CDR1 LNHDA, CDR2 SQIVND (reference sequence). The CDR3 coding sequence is TGTGCCAGTAGTATAGGCGGACAGGGGGCTACTGAAGCTTTCTTT. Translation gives CASSIGGQGATEAFF.

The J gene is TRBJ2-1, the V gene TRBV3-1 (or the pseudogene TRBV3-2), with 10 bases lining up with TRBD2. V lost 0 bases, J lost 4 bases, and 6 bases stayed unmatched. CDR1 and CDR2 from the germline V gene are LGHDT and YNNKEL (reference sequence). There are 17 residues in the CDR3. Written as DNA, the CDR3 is TGTGCCAGCAGCCAAGATCCCCCTAGCGGGAGATACAATGAGCAGTTCTTC. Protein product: CASSQDPPSGRYNEQFF.

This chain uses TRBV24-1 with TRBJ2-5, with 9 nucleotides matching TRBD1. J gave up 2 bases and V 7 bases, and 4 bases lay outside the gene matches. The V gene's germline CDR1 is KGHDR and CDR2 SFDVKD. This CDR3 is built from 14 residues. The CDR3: CATSPGTGQETQYF. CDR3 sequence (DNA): TGTGCCACCAGCCCCGGGACAGGGCAAGAGACCCAGTACTTC.

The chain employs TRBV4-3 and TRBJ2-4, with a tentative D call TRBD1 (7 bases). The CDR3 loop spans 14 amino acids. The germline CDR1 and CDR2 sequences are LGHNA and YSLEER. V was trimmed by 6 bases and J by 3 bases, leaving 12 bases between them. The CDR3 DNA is TGCGCCAGCAGTAGCCAGGGGGGCAAAAACATTCAGTACTTC. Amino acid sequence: CASSSQGGKNIQYF.

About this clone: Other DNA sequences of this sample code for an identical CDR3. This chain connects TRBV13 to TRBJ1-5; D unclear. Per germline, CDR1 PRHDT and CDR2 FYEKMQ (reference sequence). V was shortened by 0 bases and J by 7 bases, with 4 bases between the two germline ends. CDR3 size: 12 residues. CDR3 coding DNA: TGTGCCAGCAGCTTAGGCCAACAGCCCCAGCATTTT. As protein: CASSLGQQPQHF.

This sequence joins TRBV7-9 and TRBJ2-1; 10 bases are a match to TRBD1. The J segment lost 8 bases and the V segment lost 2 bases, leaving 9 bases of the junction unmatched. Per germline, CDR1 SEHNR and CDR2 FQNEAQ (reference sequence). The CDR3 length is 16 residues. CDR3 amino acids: CASSLPDRGQLDEQFF. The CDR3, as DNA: TGTGCCAGCAGCTTACCCGACAGGGGGCAGTTAGATGAGCAGTTCTTC.

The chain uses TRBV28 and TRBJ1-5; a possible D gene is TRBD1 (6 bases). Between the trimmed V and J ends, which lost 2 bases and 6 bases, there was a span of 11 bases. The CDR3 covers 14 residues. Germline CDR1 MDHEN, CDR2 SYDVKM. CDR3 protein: CASSLTGNGQPQHF. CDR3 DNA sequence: TGTGCCAGCAGTTTAACAGGGAACGGTCAGCCCCAGCATTTT.

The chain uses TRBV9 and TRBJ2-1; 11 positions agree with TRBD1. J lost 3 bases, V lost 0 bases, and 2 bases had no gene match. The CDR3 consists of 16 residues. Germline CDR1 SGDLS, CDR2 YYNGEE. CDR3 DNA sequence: TGTGCCAGCAGCGTAGCTGGGACAGGGGGCTACAATGAGCAGTTCTTC. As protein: CASSVAGTGGYNEQFF. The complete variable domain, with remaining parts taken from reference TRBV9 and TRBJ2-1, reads DSGVTQTPKHLITATGQRVTLRCSPRSGDLSVYWYQQSLDQGLQFLIQYYNGEERAKGNILERFSAQQFPDLHSELNLSSLELGDSALYFCASSVAGTGGYNEQFFGPGTRLTVL.

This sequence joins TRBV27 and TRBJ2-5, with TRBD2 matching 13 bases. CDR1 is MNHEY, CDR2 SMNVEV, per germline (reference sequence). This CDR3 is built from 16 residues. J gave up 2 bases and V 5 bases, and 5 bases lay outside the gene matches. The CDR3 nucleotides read TGTGCCAGCAGTCAGGGACTAGCGGGACCGCAAGAGACCCAGTACTTC. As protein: CASSQGLAGPQETQYF.